This TCR beta chain was observed in a study of tumor and adjacent non-tumor tissue in lung cancer listed by TCRdb under 2018. Notes on the research overall: The cohort included 12 adenocarcinoma, 2 squamous cell carcinoma and 1 small cell lung cancer patients. The approximately 15 enrolled patients, of whom around 10 were men and 5 were women, were aged about 31 to 80 years and were diagnosed with TNM stage I to III disease. Sequencing generated a total of around 120 million productive TCRbeta reads, averaging around 4.3 million reads per sample. Bulk TCRbeta repertoires were compared between lung tumor tissue and matched distant non-tumor lung tissue obtained from 15 lung cancer patients. More than 25 paired specimens, one tumor and one normal lung sample per patient, were profiled by TCRbeta CDR3 sequencing.

Library method: multiplex PCR. Reads for this sample came from an Illumina HiSeq 2500. TCRbeta libraries were constructed through three rounds of nested PCR with primers (Table S4) according to protocols modified from ARM-PCR. Before sequencing, PCR products in the 200-500 bp range were cut out of the gel and cleaned up using the QIAquick gel extraction kit. The published analysis was carried out like this. Trimmomatic was used to clean the reads, FLASH merged the cleaned reads into complete CDR3 sequences, and MiTCR assigned the sequences to V(D)J germline segments. Clonal diversity was computed as the inverse Simpson's index with VDJtools. Productive reads were defined as in-frame sequences without a premature stop codon. TCRdb handled the public reads itself, with Q25 trimming in fastp and clone calling in MiXCR, and kept productive beta chains. Each CDR3 protein appears once, grouped with its most common genes and DNA. The V and J calls and clone size come from TCRdb's table, not from the authors' own analysis. This sample gives some 80,000 distinct CDR3 sequences in total; 80% to 90% of them show up just once. The top ten clones comprise about half of the sample.

To note about this clonotype: Its antigen remains unidentified. No much larger clonotype is one base removed from it; base qualities were not supplied.

Bulk unsorted tissue served as the source for RNA extraction, and RNA quality was assessed using a NanoDrop ND-1000 and an Agilent 2100. Normal lung samples were distant non-tumor tissue taken more than 3 cm from the tumor edge. Donors were newly diagnosed lung cancer patients admitted for thoracic surgery in China between August and November 2014, without prior chemotherapy. The study excluded patients who had received radiotherapy or chemotherapy before or who had another cancer at the same time. Surgical tissue pieces of about 1-2.3 cm3 were preserved in RNAlater solution and were kept at -80 degrees C until use. The germline V gene (reference sequence) supplies CDR1 SGHNT and CDR2 YYREEE. The CDR3 numbers 14 residues from cysteine through phenylalanine. Kept here is only the CDR3 DNA, which spans 42 bases and is read in frame from base 1. Study-wide conclusions, independent of this receptor: Because peripheral blood was not sequenced, blood TCRbeta repertoires in the lung cancer patients of the study were not examined. Only around 15 patients were included in the cohort, and the need for larger samples and more detailed clinical data was noted by the authors. TCR diversity was significantly higher in younger patients, and greater tumor TCR diversity was associated with shorter overall survival and shorter disease-free survival. The sequencing platform is not named in the methods, and unique molecular identifiers are not mentioned. TCR diversity (inverse Simpson) was significantly higher in tumor than in normal lung tissue (about 400 vs 180, P = 0.0075, Mann-Whitney U test). The top 100 clones accounted for a significantly larger cumulative portion of the repertoire in normal lung than in tumor tissue.

This TCR derives from a man aged 60 to 75 with non-small cell lung cancer. Sample: distant non-tumor lung tissue. Recombination connected TRBV5-4 to TRBJ2-5, with TRBD2 tentatively as D gene (5 bases match). The J call could be wrong; TRBJ2-1 is a better fit for the DNA end. The CDR3 region reads CASRGDYLQETQFF. The DNA sequence is TGTGCCAGCAGAGGAGACTACCTCCAAGAGACCCAGTTCTTC.